The entry below gives a single T cell receptor beta chain sequence along with its context. Its target is not known. These data are taken from a study of cytomegalovirus exposure and HLA in healthy donors. The study, taken as a whole, reports: Within a later analysis, the majority of CMV-associated TCR beta chains appeared HLA-restricted.

The PCR contained 60 Vbeta and 13 Jbeta primers. Here immunoSEQ multiplex PCR was the method, and the copy in TCRdb shows in-frame clones only, minus some. The sample has around 150,000 clones; 55% to 80% are singletons. The CDR3 contains 14 residues. J gave up 2 bases and V 3 bases, and 4 bases lay outside the gene matches. The germline CDR1 and CDR2 sequences are MGHDK and SYGVNS. This chain uses TRBV25-1 with TRBJ2-7; 7 nucleotides line up with TRBD1. This TCR was sampled from a human donor in good health. Sequenced sample: PBMCs. The CDR3 nucleotides read TGTGCCAGCAGTGATGAGACAGGGACCTACGAGCAGTACTTC. Protein product: CASSDETGTYEQYF.